A selection of T cell receptor beta chains follows, all from one sample in a study of radiotherapy plus CTLA-4 blockade in lung cancer. Repertoires were generated with immunoSEQ multiplex PCR, while TCRdb's copy carries only in-frame clones and drops some. The sample holds 34,000 or so clones, 60% to 85% seen once. Material: peripheral blood, obtained from a patient treated with radiotherapy plus ipilimumab. The receptors shown here come from a human donor with non-small cell lung cancer that progressed on radiotherapy plus ipilimumab. CDR3s include the opening cysteine and the closing phenylalanine or tryptophan. The D gene is left open where the match is weak. A row's size may be missing; if present it is once, few, many or a size class.

j_gene,d_gene,v_gene,abundance,CDR3nt,CDR3aa
TRBJ2-1,NA,TRBV6-5,NA,TGTGCCAGACTGGACCGAGGCTCCTACAATGAGCAGTTCTTC,CARLDRGSYNEQFF
TRBJ2-5,TRBD2,TRBV19,NA,TGTGCCAGTAGTACACTAGCGGGAGGAGAGACCCAGTACTTC,CASSTLAGGETQYF
TRBJ2-1,TRBD2,TRBV4-3,NA,TGCGCCAGCAGCCAAGATTGGAGCGGGGGCTTGGTCAATGAGCAGTTCTTC,CASSQDWSGGLVNEQFF
TRBJ2-3,NA,TRBV2,few,TGTGCCAGCAGTGAACGCCCCCCTGGCGGTAGCACAGATACGCAGTATTTT,CASSERPPGGSTDTQYF
TRBJ2-7,NA,TRBV28,NA,TGTGCCAGCAGCTTATCCGGGGGTTACGAGCAGTACTTC,CASSLSGGYEQYF
TRBJ2-3,NA,TRBV29-1,NA,TGCAGCGTTGAAGGTTTGCGGGGCCCAGATACGCAGTATTTT,CSVEGLRGPDTQYF
TRBJ2-5,NA,TRBV6-5,few,TGTGCCAGCAGCCCTACAAGTGGAAGTATGACCCAGTACTTC,CASSPTSGSMTQYF
TRBJ2-7,NA,TRBV13,few,TGTGCCAGCAGCCTGGGTTACGAGCAGTACTTC,CASSLGYEQYF
TRBJ1-3,NA,TRBV7-2,NA,TGTGCCAGCAGGCCTCCAGGGAAAAGAAACACCATATATTTT,CASRPPGKRNTIYF
TRBJ2-3,TRBD2,TRBV9,NA,TGTGCCAGCAGCGTTTCGGGGGGGCTTGGAGATACGCAGTATTTT,CASSVSGGLGDTQYF
TRBJ2-1,TRBD2,TRBV27,NA,TGTGCCAGCAGTTTATACGGGTTGTCTAGCGGGAGCTCCTACAATGAGCAGTTCTTC,CASSLYGLSSGSSYNEQFF
TRBJ1-2,TRBD1,TRBV6-5,NA,TGTGCCAGCAGCCCCGGACAGGGCTTGGGCTATGGCTACACCTTC,CASSPGQGLGYGYTF
TRBJ2-7,TRBD2,TRBV7-8,NA,TGTGCCAGCAGCTCCGCGGGGCTAGCGGGAGACGAGCAGTACTTC,CASSSAGLAGDEQYF
TRBJ1-4,TRBD1,TRBV5-4,NA,TGTGCCAGTCGCGGACAGGGGAGTGAAAAACTGTTTTTT,CASRGQGSEKLFF
TRBJ2-2,NA,TRBV5-6,once,TGTGCCAGCAGCTTCTATCCAGGGGACACCGGGGAGCTGTTTTTT,CASSFYPGDTGELFF
TRBJ2-1,NA,TRBV7-9,NA,TGTGCCAGCAGCTCCTTCGACCCGACCTCCTACAATGAGCAGTTCTTC,CASSSFDPTSYNEQFF
TRBJ1-2,TRBD1,TRBV27,NA,TGTGCCAGCAGTCAGAGCAACAGGGGGCAAGGGGGCTACACCTTC,CASSQSNRGQGGYTF
TRBJ2-3,TRBD2,TRBV4-1,NA,TGCGCCAGCAGCCAAGATCACGCGGGGGGGGGCACAGATACGCAGTATTTT,CASSQDHAGGGTDTQYF
TRBJ1-2,NA,TRBV6-9,NA,TGTGCCGGCCCAGGGGACGGCTCCTATGGCTACACCTTC,CAGPGDGSYGYTF
TRBJ1-5,TRBD1,TRBV19,NA,TGTGCCAGTAGTATCTTTACAGGGGGCCGTCAGCCCCAGCATTTT,CASSIFTGGRQPQHF
TRBJ1-4,TRBD1,TRBV13,NA,TGTGCCAGCAGCTGGAGACAGGGATCTAATGAAAAACTGTTTTTT,CASSWRQGSNEKLFF
TRBJ1-2,NA,TRBV2,NA,TGTGCCAGCAGTGAATCGGGGAACCTCAACTATGGCTACACCTTC,CASSESGNLNYGYTF
TRBJ2-1,TRBD2,TRBV5-1,NA,TGCGCCAGCAGCCGAGGTAGCGGCGGGGGGGCCGCTGAGCAGTTCTTC,CASSRGSGGGAAEQFF
TRBJ2-5,TRBD2,TRBV7-2,NA,TGTGCCAGCAGCTCGCGGACTAGCGGGAGGGCCACAGAGACCCAGTACTTC,CASSSRTSGRATETQYF
TRBJ1-5,NA,TRBV6-1,NA,TGTGCCAGCAGTGATCAGGGTCCCCAGCATTTT,CASSDQGPQHF
TRBJ1-6,NA,TRBV28,NA,TGTGCCAGCAGCCAACAGTATTCACCCCTCCACTTT,CASSQQYSPLHF
TRBJ2-1,NA,TRBV6-4,NA,TGTGCCAGCAGCCACGGGACGGGCCTCGGCAATGAGCAGTTCTTC,CASSHGTGLGNEQFF
TRBJ1-6,NA,TRBV30,NA,TGTGCCTGGAGTGGTTCGGGAAACTCCTATAATTCACCCCTCCACTTT,CAWSGSGNSYNSPLHF